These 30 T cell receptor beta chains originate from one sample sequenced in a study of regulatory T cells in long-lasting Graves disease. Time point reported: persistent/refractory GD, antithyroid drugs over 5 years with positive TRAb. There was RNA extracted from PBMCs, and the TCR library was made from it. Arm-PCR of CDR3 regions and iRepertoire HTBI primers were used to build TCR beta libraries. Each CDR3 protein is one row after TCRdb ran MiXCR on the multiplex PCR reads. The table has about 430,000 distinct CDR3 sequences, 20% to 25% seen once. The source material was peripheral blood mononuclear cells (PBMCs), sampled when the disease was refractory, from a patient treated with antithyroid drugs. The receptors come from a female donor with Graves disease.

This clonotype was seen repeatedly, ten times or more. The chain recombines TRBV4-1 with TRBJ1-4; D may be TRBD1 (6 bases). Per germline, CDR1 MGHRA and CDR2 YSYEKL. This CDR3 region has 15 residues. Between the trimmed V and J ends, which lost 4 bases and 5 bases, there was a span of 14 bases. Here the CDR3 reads CASSPTGTYNEKLFF. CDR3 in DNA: TGCGCCAGCAGCCCCACCGGGACATACAATGAAAAACTGTTTTTT.

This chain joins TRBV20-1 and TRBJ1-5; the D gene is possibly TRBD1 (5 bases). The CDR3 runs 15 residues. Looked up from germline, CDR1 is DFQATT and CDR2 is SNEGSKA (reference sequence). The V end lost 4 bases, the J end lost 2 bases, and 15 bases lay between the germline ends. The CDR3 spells CSANRGGEGNQPQHF. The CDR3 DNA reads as TGCAGTGCTAACCGGGGGGGAGAGGGCAATCAGCCCCAGCATTTT.

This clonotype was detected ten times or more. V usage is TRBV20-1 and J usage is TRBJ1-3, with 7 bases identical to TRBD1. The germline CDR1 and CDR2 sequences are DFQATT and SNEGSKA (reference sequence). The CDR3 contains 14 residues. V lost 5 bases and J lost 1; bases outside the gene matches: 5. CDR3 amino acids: CSASKGQSGNTIYF. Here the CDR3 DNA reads TGCAGTGCTTCCAAGGGACAGTCTGGAAACACCATATATTTT.

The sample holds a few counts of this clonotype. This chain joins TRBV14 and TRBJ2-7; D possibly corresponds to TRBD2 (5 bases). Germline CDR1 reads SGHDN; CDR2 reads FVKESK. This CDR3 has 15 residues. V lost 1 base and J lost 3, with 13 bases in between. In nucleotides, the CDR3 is TGTGCCAGCAGCCAAGGACGGGGAGAAGTCTACGAGCAGTACTTC. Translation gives CASSQGRGEVYEQYF.

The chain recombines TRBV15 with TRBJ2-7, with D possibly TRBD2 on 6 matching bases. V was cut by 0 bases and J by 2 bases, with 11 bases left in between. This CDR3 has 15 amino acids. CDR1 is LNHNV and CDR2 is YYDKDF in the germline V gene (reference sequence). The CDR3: CATSRDYSGTYEQYF. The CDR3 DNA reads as TGTGCCACCAGCAGAGATTATAGCGGAACCTACGAGCAGTACTTC.

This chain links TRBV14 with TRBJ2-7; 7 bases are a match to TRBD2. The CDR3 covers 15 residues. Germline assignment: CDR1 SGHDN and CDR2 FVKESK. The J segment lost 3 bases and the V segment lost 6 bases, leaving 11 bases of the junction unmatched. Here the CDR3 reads CASSHPSGRIYEQYF. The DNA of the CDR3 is TGTGCCAGCAGTCATCCTAGCGGAAGAATCTACGAGCAGTACTTC. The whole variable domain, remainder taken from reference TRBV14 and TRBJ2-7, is EAGVTQFPSHSVIEKGQTVTLRCDPISGHDNLYWYRRVMGKEIKFLLHFVKESKQDESGMPNNRFLAERTGGTYSTLKVQPAELEDSGVYFCASSHPSGRIYEQYFGPGTRLTVT.

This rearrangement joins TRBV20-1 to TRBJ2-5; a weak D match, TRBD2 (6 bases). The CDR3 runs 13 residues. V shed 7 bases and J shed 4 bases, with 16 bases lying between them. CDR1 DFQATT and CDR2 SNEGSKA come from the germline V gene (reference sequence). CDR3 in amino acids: CSVTGEVGETQYF. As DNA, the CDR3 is TGCAGTGTAACGGGAGAAGTAGGAGAGACCCAGTACTTC.

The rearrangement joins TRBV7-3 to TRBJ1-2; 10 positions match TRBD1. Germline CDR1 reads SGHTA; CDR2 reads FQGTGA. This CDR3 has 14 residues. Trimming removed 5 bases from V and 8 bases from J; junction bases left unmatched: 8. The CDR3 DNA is TGTGCCAGCAGCGAAGCCGGGACAGGGGTCGGCTACACCTTC. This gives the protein CASSEAGTGVGYTF.

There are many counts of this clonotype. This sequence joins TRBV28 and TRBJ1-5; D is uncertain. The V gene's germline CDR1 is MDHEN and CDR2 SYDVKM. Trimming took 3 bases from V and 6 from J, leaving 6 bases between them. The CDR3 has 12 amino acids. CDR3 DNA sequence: TGTGCCAGCAGTTTTAGTGTTCAGCCCCAGCATTTT. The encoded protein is CASSFSVQPQHF.

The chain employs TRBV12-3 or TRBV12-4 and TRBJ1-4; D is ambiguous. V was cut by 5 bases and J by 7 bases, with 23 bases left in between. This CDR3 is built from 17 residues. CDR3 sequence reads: CASSLGSGGGVGEKLFF. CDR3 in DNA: TGTGCCAGCAGTCTTGGTTCTGGAGGTGGAGTGGGTGAAAAACTGTTTTTT.

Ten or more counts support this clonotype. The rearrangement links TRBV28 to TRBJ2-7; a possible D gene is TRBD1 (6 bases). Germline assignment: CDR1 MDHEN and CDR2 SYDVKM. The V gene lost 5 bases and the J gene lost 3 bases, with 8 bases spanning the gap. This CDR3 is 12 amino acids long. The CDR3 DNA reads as TGTGCCAGCAGTGGGGACATCTACGAGCAGTACTTC. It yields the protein CASSGDIYEQYF.

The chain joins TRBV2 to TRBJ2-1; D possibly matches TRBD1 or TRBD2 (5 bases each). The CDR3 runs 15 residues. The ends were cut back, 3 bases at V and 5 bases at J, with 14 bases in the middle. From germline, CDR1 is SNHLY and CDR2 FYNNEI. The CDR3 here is CASSDHGATNNEQFF. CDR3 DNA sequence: TGTGCCAGCAGTGACCACGGGGCCACCAACAATGAGCAGTTCTTC.

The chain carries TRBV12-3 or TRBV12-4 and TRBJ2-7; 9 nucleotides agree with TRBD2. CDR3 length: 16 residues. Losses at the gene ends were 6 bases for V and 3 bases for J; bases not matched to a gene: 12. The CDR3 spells CASSLAGTGANYEQYF. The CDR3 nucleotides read TGTGCCAGCAGCCTAGCGGGAACGGGGGCCAACTACGAGCAGTACTTC.

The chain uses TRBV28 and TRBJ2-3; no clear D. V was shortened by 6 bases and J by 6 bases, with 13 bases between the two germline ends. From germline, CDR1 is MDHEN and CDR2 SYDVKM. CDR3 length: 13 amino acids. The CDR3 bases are TGTGCCAGCAGCCGCTTGACGGAGGATACGCAGTATTTT. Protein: CASSRLTEDTQYF. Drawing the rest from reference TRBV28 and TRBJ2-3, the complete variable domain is DVKVTQSSRYLVKRTGEKVFLECVQDMDHENMFWYRQDPGLGLRLIYFSYDVKMKEKGDIPEGYSVSREKKERFSLILESASTNQTSMYLCASSRLTEDTQYFGPGTRLTVL.

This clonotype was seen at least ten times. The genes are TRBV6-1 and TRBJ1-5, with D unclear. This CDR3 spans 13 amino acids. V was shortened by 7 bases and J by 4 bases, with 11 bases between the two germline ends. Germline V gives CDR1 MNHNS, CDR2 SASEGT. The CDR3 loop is CASMGISNQPQHF. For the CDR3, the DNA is TGTGCCAGCATGGGGATTTCTAATCAGCCCCAGCATTTT.

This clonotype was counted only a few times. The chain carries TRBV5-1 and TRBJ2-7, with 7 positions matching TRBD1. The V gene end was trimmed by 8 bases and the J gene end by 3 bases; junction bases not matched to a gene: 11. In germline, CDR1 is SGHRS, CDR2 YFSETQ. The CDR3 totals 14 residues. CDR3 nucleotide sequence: TGCGCCAGACAACATTACAGGGGCATCTACGAGCAGTACTTC. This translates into CARQHYRGIYEQYF.

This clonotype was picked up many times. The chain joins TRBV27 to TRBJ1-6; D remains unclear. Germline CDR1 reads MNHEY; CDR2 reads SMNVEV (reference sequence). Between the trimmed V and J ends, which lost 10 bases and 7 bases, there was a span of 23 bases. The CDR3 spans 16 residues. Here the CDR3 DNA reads TGTGCCACCTGTACGTTCGAGGGCGGTTTGAATTCACCCCTCCACTTT. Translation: CATCTFEGGLNSPLHF.

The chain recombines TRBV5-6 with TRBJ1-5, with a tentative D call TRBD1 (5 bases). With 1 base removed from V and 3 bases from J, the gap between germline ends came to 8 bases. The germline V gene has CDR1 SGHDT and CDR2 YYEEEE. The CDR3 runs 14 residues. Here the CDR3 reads CASSLPGPNQPQHF. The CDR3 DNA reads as TGTGCCAGCAGCTTGCCGGGACCCAATCAGCCCCAGCATTTT.

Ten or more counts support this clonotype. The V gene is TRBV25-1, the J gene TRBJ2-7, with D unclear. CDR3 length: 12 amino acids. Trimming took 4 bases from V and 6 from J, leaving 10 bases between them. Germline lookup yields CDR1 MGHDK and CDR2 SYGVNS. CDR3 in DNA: TGTGCCAGCAGTGTTTGGTCGGGCGAGCAGTACTTC. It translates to CASSVWSGEQYF.

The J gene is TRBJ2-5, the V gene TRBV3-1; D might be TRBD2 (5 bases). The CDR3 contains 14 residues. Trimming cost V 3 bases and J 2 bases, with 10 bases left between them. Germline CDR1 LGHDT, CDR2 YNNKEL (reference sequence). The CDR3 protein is CASSHSAGQETQYF. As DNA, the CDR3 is TGTGCCAGCAGCCATTCGGCGGGTCAAGAGACCCAGTACTTC.

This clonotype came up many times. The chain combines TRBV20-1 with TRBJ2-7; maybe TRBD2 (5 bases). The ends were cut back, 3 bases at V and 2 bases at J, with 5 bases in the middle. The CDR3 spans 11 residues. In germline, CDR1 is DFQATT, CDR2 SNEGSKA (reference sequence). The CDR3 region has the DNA TGCAGTGCTAGGGAGGCCTACGAGCAGTACTTC. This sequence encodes CSAREAYEQYF.

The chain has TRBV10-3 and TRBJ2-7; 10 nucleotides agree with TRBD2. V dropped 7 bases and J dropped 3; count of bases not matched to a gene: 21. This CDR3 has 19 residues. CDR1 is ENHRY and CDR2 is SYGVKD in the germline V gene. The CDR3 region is CAINGPGGPWTSGYYEQYF. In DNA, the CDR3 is TGTGCCATCAATGGCCCGGGGGGGCCCTGGACTAGCGGCTACTACGAGCAGTACTTC.

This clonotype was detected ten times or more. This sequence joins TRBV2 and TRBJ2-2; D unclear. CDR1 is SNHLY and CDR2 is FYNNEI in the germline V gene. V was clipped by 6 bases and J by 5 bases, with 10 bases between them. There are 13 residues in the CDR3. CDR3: CASRVLGTGELFF. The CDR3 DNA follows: TGTGCCAGCAGGGTTCTGGGGACCGGGGAGCTGTTTTTT.

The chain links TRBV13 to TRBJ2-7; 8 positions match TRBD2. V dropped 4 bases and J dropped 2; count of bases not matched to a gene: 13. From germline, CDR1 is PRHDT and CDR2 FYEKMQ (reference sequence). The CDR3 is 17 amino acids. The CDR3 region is CASSSTLLLADAYEQYF. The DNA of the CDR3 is TGTGCCAGCAGCTCCACCCTCCTACTAGCGGATGCCTACGAGCAGTACTTC.

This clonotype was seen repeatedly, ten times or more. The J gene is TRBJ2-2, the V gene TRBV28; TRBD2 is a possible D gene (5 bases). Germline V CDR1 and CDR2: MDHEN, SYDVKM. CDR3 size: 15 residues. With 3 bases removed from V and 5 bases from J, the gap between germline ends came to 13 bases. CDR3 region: CASSLALPGTGELFF. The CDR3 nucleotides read TGTGCCAGCAGTTTGGCGCTCCCGGGGACCGGGGAGCTGTTTTTT.

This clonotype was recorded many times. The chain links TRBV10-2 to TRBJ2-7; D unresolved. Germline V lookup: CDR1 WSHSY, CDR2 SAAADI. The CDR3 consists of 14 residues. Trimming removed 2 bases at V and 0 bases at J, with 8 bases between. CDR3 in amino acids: CASSEVSSSYEQYF. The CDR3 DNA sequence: TGCGCCAGCAGTGAGGTTTCTAGCTCCTACGAGCAGTACTTC.

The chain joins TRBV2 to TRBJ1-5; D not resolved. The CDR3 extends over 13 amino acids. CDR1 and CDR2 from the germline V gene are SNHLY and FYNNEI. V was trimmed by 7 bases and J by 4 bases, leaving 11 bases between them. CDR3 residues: CASMAEANQPQHF. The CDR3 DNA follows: TGTGCCAGCATGGCGGAGGCGAATCAGCCCCAGCATTTT.

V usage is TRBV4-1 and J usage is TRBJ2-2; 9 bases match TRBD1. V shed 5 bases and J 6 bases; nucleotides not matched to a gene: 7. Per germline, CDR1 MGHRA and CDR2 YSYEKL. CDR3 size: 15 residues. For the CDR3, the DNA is TGCGCCAGCAGCTGGACAGGGGTAAACCCCGGGGAGCTGTTTTTT. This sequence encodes CASSWTGVNPGELFF.

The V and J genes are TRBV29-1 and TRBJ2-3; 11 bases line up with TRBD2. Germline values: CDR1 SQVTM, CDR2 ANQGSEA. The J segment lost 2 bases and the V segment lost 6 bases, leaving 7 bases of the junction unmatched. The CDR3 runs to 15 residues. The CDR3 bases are TGCAGCGTCGGAGGGACTAGCGGTCCCACAGATACGCAGTATTTT. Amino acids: CSVGGTSGPTDTQYF.

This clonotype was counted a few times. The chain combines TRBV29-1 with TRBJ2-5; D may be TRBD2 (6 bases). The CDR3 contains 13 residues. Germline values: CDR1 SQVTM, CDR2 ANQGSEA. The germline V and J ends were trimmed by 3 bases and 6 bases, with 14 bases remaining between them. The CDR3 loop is CSVEGGRRKTQYF. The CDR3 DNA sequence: TGCAGCGTTGAGGGGGGTAGGCGGAAGACCCAGTACTTC.